The T cell receptor beta chain under discussion was sequenced for a study of human T cells and chemical hapten exposure. The study's findings and limits: Expanded TCRs produced significantly more large CDR3 similarity clusters than controls did.

The sample's time point: pre-sensitization, week 0. The treatment was: therapeutic diphenylcyclopropenone sensitization with weekly scalp DPC. Only a few counts were recorded for this clonotype. What it recognizes is unknown. Germline CDR1 SGHAT, CDR2 FQNNGV. The CDR3 is 14 residues long. Trimming left V 5 bases short and J 2 bases short, with 10 bases between. TCRdb independently ran MiXCR on the RACE reads; one entry per CDR3 protein. Among around 110,000 distinct CDR3 sequences, 9% to 15% were seen once, and the ten largest hold 1.6%. The chain carries TRBV11-2 and TRBJ2-1, with D perhaps TRBD1 (6 bases). Source: whole blood, taken in connection with sensitization to the hapten diphenylcyclopropenone (DPC). This receptor was taken from a woman aged 50 to 60 with alopecia areata. Some clones in this sample may be carry-over from other donors' samples. Written as DNA, the CDR3 is TGTGCCAGCAGCCCGACAGGTACCTACAATGAGCAGTTCTTC. Translating gives CASSPTGTYNEQFF.